This record looks at one T cell receptor (beta chain) sequence and its context. Its antigen is not identified. This sample was included in a study of cytomegalovirus exposure and HLA in healthy donors. Study-level points and caveats: Reports indicate that TCR beta sequences accurately predicted the HLA-A and HLA-B alleles of most subjects.

Primers for the PCR totalled 60 Vbeta and 13 Jbeta. Profiling relied on immunoSEQ multiplex PCR, and the TCRdb table lists in-frame clones only, not all of them. The sample features around 100,000 clones, with 3% to 4.5% in its top ten. In germline, CDR1 is LGHNA, CDR2 YNFKEQ. The CDR3 loop spans 16 amino acids. With V trimmed by 4 bases and J by 0 bases, 8 bases remained unmatched. The TCR originated in a man aged 30-40 years in good health and CMV-seronegative. The V call is TRBV4-2, the J call TRBJ1-2, with 7 positions matching TRBD1. Input material: PBMCs. CDR3 in amino acids: CASSPGTERTNYGYTF. The CDR3, as DNA: TGTGCCAGCAGCCCCGGGACAGAGCGAACTAACTATGGCTACACCTTC.